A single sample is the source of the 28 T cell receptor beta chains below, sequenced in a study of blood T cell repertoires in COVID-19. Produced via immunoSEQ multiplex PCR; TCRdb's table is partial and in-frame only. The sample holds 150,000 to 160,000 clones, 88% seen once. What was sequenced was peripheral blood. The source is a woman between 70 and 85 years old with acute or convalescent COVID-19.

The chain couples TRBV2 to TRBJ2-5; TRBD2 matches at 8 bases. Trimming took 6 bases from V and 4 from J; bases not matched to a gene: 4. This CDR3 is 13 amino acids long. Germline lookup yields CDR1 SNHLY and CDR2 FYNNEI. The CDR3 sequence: CASRTSVRETQYF. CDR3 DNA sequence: TGTGCCAGCAGGACTAGCGTCCGAGAGACCCAGTACTTC.

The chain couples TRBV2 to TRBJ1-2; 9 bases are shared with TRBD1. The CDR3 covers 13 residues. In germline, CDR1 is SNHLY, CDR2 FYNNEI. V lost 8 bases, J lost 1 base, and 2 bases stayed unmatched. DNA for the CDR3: TGTGCCAGCGGGGACAGGGTTAACTATGGCTACACCTTC. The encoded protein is CASGDRVNYGYTF.

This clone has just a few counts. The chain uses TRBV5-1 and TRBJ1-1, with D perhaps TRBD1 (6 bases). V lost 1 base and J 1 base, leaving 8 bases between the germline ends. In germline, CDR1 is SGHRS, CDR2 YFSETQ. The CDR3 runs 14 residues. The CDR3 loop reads CASSLTGTNTEAFF. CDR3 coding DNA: TGCGCCAGCAGCTTGACAGGGACGAACACTGAAGCTTTCTTT.

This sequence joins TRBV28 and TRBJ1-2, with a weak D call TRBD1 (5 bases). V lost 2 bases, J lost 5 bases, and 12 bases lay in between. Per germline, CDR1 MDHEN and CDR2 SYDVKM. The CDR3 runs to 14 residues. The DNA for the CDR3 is TGTGCCAGCAGTTTAAACAGGTTTGGGTATGGCTACACCTTC. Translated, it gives CASSLNRFGYGYTF.

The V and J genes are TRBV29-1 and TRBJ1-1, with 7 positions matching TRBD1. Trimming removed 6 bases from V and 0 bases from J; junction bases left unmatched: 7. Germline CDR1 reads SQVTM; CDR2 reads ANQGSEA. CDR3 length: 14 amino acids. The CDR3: CSVRQGLLNTEAFF. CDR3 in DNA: TGCAGCGTCCGACAGGGTTTACTGAACACTGAAGCTTTCTTT.

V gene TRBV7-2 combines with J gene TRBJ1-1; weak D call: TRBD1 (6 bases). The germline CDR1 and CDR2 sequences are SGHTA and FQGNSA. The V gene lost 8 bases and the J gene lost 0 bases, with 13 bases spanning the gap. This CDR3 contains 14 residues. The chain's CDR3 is CASSRWTVNTEAFF. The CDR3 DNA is TGTGCCAGCTCGAGGTGGACAGTGAACACTGAAGCTTTCTTT.

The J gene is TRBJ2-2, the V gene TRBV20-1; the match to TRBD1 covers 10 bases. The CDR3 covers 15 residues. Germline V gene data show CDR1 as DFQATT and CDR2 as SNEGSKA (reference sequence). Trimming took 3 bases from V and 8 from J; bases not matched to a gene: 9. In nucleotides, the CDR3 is TGCAGTGCTAGTTCTGGGACAGGGGTAGGGGGGGAGCTGTTTTTT. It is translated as CSASSGTGVGGELFF.

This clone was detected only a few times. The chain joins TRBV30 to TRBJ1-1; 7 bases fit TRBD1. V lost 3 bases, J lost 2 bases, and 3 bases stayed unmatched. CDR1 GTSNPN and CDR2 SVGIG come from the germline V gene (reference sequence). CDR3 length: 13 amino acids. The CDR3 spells CAWRTGPNTEAFF. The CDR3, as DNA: TGTGCCTGGAGGACAGGGCCTAACACTGAAGCTTTCTTT.

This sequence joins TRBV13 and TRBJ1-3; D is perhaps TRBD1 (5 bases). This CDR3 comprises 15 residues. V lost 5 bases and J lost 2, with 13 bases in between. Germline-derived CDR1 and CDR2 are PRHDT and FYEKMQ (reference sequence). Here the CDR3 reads CASSQRGVAGNTIYF. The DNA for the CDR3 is TGTGCCAGCAGCCAGCGGGGGGTAGCTGGAAACACCATATATTTT.

The CDR3 DNA reads as TGTGCCAGCTCACCAGGGACAGGACCGATGAACACTGAAGCTTTCTTT. Its translation: CASSPGTGPMNTEAFF. The chain employs TRBV18 and TRBJ1-1; 8 bases align to TRBD1. This CDR3 comprises 16 residues. Germline CDR1 reads KGHSH; CDR2 reads LQKENI. Losses at the gene ends were 2 bases for V and 0 bases for J; bases not matched to a gene: 5.

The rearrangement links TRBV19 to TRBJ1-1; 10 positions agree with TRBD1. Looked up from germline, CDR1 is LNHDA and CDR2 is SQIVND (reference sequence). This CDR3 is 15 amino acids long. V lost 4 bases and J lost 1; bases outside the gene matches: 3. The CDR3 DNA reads TGTGCCAGTAGTACGGGACAGGGGTGGAACACTGAAGCTTTCTTT. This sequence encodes CASSTGQGWNTEAFF.

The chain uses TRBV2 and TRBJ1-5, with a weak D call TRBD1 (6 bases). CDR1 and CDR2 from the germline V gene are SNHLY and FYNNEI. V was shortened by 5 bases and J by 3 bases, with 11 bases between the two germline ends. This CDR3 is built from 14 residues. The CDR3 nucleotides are TGTGCCAGCAGTCCCCGGACAGTCAATCAGCCCCAGCATTTT. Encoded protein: CASSPRTVNQPQHF.

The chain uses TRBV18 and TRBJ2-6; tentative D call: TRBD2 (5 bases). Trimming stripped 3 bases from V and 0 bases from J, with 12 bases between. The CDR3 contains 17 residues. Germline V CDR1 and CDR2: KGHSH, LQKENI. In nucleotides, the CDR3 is TGTGCCAGCTCACCCGACGGGGATGCCTCTGGGGCCAACGTCCTGACTTTC. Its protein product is CASSPDGDASGANVLTF.

The CDR3 loop reads CASSLRPTGDGYTF. Written as DNA, the CDR3 is TGTGCCAGCAGTCTGAGGCCTACAGGGGATGGCTACACCTTC. The genes are TRBV3-1 (or the pseudogene TRBV3-2) and TRBJ1-2, with TRBD1 matching 7 bases. Trimming cost V 6 bases and J 6 bases; bases outside gene matches: 10. The CDR3 covers 14 residues. The V gene's germline CDR1 is LGHDT and CDR2 YNNKEL (reference sequence).

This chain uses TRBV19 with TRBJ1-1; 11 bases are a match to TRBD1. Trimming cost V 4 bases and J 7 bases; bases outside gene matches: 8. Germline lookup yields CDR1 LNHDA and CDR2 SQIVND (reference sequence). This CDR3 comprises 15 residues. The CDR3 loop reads CASSTPGQGEDEAFF. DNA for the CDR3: TGTGCCAGTAGTACACCGGGACAGGGGGAAGATGAAGCTTTCTTT.

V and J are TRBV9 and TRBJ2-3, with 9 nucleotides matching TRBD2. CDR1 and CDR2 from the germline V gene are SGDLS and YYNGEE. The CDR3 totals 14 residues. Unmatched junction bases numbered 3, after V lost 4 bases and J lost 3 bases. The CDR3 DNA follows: TGTGCCAGCAGCCCAGGACTAGCGACAGATACGCAGTATTTT. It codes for CASSPGLATDTQYF. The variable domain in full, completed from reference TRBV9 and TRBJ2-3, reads DSGVTQTPKHLITATGQRVTLRCSPRSGDLSVYWYQQSLDQGLQFLIQYYNGEERAKGNILERFSAQQFPDLHSELNLSSLELGDSALYFCASSPGLATDTQYFGPGTRLTVL.

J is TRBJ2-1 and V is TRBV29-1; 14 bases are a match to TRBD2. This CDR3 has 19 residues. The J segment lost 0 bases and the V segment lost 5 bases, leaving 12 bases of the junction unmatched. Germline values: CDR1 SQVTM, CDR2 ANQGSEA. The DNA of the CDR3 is TGCAGCGTTTACTACGGACTAGCGGGGGGCCAGAGCTCCTACAATGAGCAGTTCTTC. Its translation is CSVYYGLAGGQSSYNEQFF.

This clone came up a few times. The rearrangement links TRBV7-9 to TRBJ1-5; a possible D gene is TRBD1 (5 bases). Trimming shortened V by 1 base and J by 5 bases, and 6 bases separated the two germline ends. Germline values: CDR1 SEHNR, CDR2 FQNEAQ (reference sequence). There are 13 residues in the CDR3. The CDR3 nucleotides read TGTGCCAGCAGCTTAGGCAGGGATCAGCCCCAGCATTTT. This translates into CASSLGRDQPQHF.

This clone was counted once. The DNA of the CDR3 is TGTGCCAGCAGTGAACCAAACGGGGGGTCGAGCTCCTACAATGAGCAGTTCTTC. Translation gives CASSEPNGGSSSYNEQFF. The chain couples TRBV2 to TRBJ2-1, with 7 bases fitting TRBD2. V trimming: 2 bases; J trimming: 0 bases; junction bases outside the gene matches: 10. Germline CDR1 is SNHLY and CDR2 is FYNNEI. This CDR3 comprises 18 residues.

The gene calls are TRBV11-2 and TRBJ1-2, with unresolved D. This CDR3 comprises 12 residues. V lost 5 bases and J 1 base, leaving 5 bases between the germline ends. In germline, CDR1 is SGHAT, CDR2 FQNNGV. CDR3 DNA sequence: TGTGCCAGCAGCCGACTTAACTATGGCTACACCTTC. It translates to CASSRLNYGYTF.

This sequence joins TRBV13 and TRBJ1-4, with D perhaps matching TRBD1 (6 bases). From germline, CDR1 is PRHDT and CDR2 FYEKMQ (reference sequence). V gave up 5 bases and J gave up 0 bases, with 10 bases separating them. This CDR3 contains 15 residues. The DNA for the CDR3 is TGTGCCAGCAGCCTCTACAGGGCAACTAATGAAAAACTGTTTTTT. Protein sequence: CASSLYRATNEKLFF.

The CDR3: CASSQVGGSTDTQYF. CDR3 DNA: TGTGCCAGCAGCCAAGTAGGGGGTAGCACAGATACGCAGTATTTT. The V and J genes are TRBV3-1 (or the pseudogene TRBV3-2) and TRBJ2-3; D may be TRBD1 (6 bases). The V gene lost 1 base and the J gene lost 0 bases, with 8 bases spanning the gap. The CDR3 spans 15 residues. The germline V gene encodes CDR1 LGHDT and CDR2 YNNKEL (reference sequence).

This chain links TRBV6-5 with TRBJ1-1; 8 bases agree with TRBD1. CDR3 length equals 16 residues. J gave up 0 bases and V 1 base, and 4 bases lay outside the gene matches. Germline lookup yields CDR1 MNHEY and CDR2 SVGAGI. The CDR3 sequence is CASSYLGQVMNTEAFF. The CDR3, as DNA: TGTGCCAGCAGTTACTTGGGACAGGTCATGAACACTGAAGCTTTCTTT.

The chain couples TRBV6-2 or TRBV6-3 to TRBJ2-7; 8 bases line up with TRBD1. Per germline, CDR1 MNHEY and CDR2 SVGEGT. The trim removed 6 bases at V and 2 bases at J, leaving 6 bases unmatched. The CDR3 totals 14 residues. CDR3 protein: CASSRGDRPYEQYF. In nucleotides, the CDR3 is TGTGCCAGCAGCCGTGGGGACAGGCCCTACGAGCAGTACTTC.

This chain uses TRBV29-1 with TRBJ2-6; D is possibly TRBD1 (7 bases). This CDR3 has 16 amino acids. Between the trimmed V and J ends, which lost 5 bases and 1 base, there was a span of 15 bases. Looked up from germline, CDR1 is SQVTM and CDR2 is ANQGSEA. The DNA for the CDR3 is TGCAGCGTTCTAGCAGGGGGACTTTCTGGGGCCAACGTCCTGACTTTC. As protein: CSVLAGGLSGANVLTF. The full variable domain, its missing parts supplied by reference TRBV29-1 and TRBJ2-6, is SAVISQKPSRDICQRGTSLTIQCQVDSQVTMMFWYRQQPGQSLTLIATANQGSEATYESGFVIDKFPISRPNLTFSTLTVSNMSPEDSSIYLCSVLAGGLSGANVLTFGAGSRLTVL.

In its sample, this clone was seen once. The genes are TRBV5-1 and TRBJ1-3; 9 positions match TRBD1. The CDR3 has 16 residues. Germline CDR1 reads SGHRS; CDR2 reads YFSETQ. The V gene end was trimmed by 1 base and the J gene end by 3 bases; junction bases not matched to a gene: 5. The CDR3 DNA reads TGCGCCAGCAGCTTGCTGGGACAGGGTGGTGGAAACACCATATATTTT. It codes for CASSLLGQGGGNTIYF.

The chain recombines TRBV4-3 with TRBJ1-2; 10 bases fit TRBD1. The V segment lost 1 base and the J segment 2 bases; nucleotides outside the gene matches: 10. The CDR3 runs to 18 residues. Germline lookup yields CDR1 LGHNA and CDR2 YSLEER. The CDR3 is CASSQGLRQGAANYGYTF. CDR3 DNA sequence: TGCGCCAGCAGCCAAGGCCTCCGACAGGGGGCAGCAAACTATGGCTACACCTTC.

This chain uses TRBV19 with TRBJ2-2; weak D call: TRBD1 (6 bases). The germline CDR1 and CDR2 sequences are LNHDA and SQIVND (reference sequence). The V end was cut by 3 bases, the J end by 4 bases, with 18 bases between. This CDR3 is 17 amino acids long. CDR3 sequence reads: CASSIRSLRDTTGELFF. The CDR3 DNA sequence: TGTGCCAGTAGTATCCGGAGTCTCCGGGACACCACCGGGGAGCTGTTTTTT.